These 15 T cell receptor beta chains were all obtained from the same sample, sequenced in a study of human T cells and chemical hapten exposure. TCRdb reprocessed the RACE reads via MiXCR and lists one record per CDR3 protein. The table shows 200,000 to 300,000 distinct CDR3 sequences, with more than 6.5% occurring only once. The time point is: pre-sensitization, week 0. Treatment here: therapeutic diphenylcyclopropenone sensitization with weekly scalp DPC. The material sequenced was whole blood, taken in connection with sensitization to the hapten diphenylcyclopropenone (DPC). Receptors were obtained from a woman aged 40 to 49 with alopecia areata. Some clones in this sample may be carry-over from other donors' samples.

The rearrangement links TRBV7-8 to TRBJ1-5; D remains unclear. V was cut by 5 bases and J by 5 bases, with 19 bases left in between. This CDR3 contains 16 residues. In germline, CDR1 is SGHVS, CDR2 FQNEAQ. The CDR3 region has the DNA TGTGCCAGCAGCCCCGAACATTCGGCGGTATATCAGCCCCAGCATTTT. It is translated as CASSPEHSAVYQPQHF. Using reference TRBV7-8 and TRBJ1-5 for the parts outside the CDR3, the full variable domain is GAGVSQSPRYKVAKRGQDVALRCDPISGHVSLFWYQQALGQGPEFLTYFQNEAQLDKSGLPSDRFFAERPEGSVSTLKIQRTQQEDSAVYLCASSPEHSAVYQPQHFGDGTRLSIL.

In its sample, this clonotype was seen many times. The junction departs from the called germline gene at one end, perhaps through a read error. V gene TRBV29-1 combines with J gene TRBJ2-4; no definite D call. Germline V gene lookup returns CDR1 SQVTM and CDR2 ANQGSEA. This CDR3 contains 12 residues. CDR3 sequence reads: CSVEDRVGQRNF. CDR3 DNA sequence: TGCAGCGTTGAAGATCGGGTAGGGCAAAGGAACTTC.

This clonotype was seen at least ten times. The chain recombines TRBV20-1 with TRBJ1-1, with D unresolved. V lost 3 bases and J 5 bases, leaving 13 bases between the germline ends. This CDR3 spans 13 amino acids. In germline, CDR1 is DFQATT, CDR2 SNEGSKA (reference sequence). DNA for the CDR3: TGCAGTGCTAGGTCCCCGTATCGGACTGAAGCTTTCTTT. This codes for CSARSPYRTEAFF.

The chain recombines TRBV12-3 or TRBV12-4 with TRBJ1-4; D perhaps matches TRBD1 (6 bases). V was clipped by 6 bases and J by 8 bases, with 19 bases between them. CDR3 length: 15 residues. The CDR3 DNA reads TGTGCCAGCAGCCCCAACGGGGGGGCCAAAGAAAAACTGTTTTTT. This gives the protein CASSPNGGAKEKLFF.

The V gene is TRBV28, the J gene TRBJ2-1, with 7 positions matching TRBD2. Germline CDR1 is MDHEN and CDR2 is SYDVKM. The CDR3 extends over 12 amino acids. After removal of 4 bases from V and 12 bases from J, the junction contained 6 bases not matched to a gene. CDR3 in amino acids: CASSSSGAWQFF. The CDR3 DNA is TGTGCCAGCAGTTCTAGCGGAGCGTGGCAGTTCTTC.

In its sample, this clonotype was seen many times. The V call is TRBV29-1, the J call TRBJ1-1; no clear D gene. Looked up from germline, CDR1 is SQVTM and CDR2 is ANQGSEA. This CDR3 spans 13 amino acids. The germline V and J ends were trimmed by 4 bases and 4 bases, with 13 bases remaining between them. CDR3 in amino acids: CSVAGSHGTEAFF. The CDR3 region has the DNA TGCAGCGTTGCTGGTAGTCACGGCACTGAAGCTTTCTTT.

There are a few counts of this clonotype. This chain uses TRBV4-1 with TRBJ1-4; 9 bases align to TRBD1. Germline CDR1 and CDR2: MGHRA and YSYEKL. Unmatched junction bases numbered 8, after V lost 1 base and J lost 8 bases. The CDR3 has 16 residues. The DNA of the CDR3 is TGCGCCAGCAGCCAAGGAGCTACAGGGGGCAACGAAAAACTGTTTTTT. Its translation is CASSQGATGGNEKLFF.

This clonotype was seen repeatedly, ten times or more. The chain couples TRBV28 to TRBJ2-3, with 12 nucleotides matching TRBD2. Germline V gene lookup returns CDR1 MDHEN and CDR2 SYDVKM. The CDR3 is 17 residues long. V dropped 4 bases and J dropped 2; count of bases not matched to a gene: 7. CDR3 in DNA: TGTGCCAGCAGTTCCCACCGGACTAGCGGGATCACAGATACGCAGTATTTT. This translates into CASSSHRTSGITDTQYF. Full variable domain (rest looked up from reference TRBV28 and TRBJ2-3): DVKVTQSSRYLVKRTGEKVFLECVQDMDHENMFWYRQDPGLGLRLIYFSYDVKMKEKGDIPEGYSVSREKKERFSLILESASTNQTSMYLCASSSHRTSGITDTQYFGPGTRLTVL.

The V gene is TRBV28, the J gene TRBJ2-1; the D gene could be TRBD1 or TRBD2 (5 bases each). CDR3 length equals 11 residues. V dropped 7 bases and J dropped 7 bases, with 8 bases sitting between them. Germline V gene sequence: CDR1 MDHEN, CDR2 SYDVKM. The CDR3 DNA reads TGTGCCAGCACTTGGGGGAATGAGCAGTTCTTC. It encodes CASTWGNEQFF.

This chain uses TRBV9 with TRBJ1-4; no clear D gene. Trimming cost V 1 base and J 2 bases, with 9 bases left between them. The CDR3 contains 15 residues. Germline CDR1 SGDLS, CDR2 YYNGEE. The CDR3 here is CASSVFGSTNEKLFF. CDR3 DNA sequence: TGTGCCAGCAGCGTATTTGGGTCCACTAATGAAAAACTGTTTTTT.

A few counts support this clonotype. The chain combines TRBV5-1 with TRBJ1-4; no clear D gene. The germline CDR1 and CDR2 sequences are SGHRS and YFSETQ. V gave up 0 bases and J gave up 0 bases, with 9 bases separating them. The CDR3 consists of 16 residues. The CDR3 DNA follows: TGCGCCAGCAGCTTGGCCGGTCACGCAACTAATGAAAAACTGTTTTTT. It translates to CASSLAGHATNEKLFF.

This clonotype has more than one count but fewer than ten. The J gene is TRBJ2-7, the V gene TRBV2; D is unclear. Germline-derived CDR1 and CDR2 are SNHLY and FYNNEI. V lost 3 bases, J lost 2 bases, and 8 bases lay in between. This CDR3 is built from 13 residues. The CDR3 sequence: CASSDMVPYEQYF. The CDR3 nucleotides are TGTGCCAGCAGTGATATGGTGCCCTACGAGCAGTACTTC. Variable domain in full (rest from reference TRBV2 and TRBJ2-7): EPEVTQTPSHQVTQMGQEVILRCVPISNHLYFYWYRQILGQKVEFLVSFYNNEISEKSEIFDDQFSVERPDGSNFTLKIRSTKLEDSAMYFCASSDMVPYEQYFGPGTRLTVT.

This clonotype appeared a few times. The V and J genes are TRBV6-5 and TRBJ2-7; 8 nucleotides line up with TRBD1. This CDR3 spans 16 amino acids. From germline, CDR1 is MNHEY and CDR2 SVGAGI. V lost 0 bases to trimming and J lost 0 bases; unmatched junction nucleotides: 4. In DNA, the CDR3 is TGTGCCAGCAGTTACTCTAGGCAGGGGGCCTCCTACGAGCAGTACTTC. This translates into CASSYSRQGASYEQYF.

The V gene is TRBV7-2, the J gene TRBJ1-4; D remains ambiguous. The CDR3 has 16 residues. With 1 base removed from V and 7 bases from J, the gap between germline ends came to 16 bases. Germline values: CDR1 SGHTA, CDR2 FQGNSA. The CDR3 region is CASSLEIGRRGEKLFF. Here the CDR3 DNA reads TGTGCCAGCAGCTTAGAAATCGGCAGGAGAGGTGAAAAACTGTTTTTT.

Only a few counts were recorded for this clonotype. The J gene is TRBJ1-1, the V gene TRBV3-1, with TRBD1 matching 10 bases. Unmatched junction bases numbered 2, after V lost 2 bases and J lost 5 bases. Germline CDR1 reads LGHDT; CDR2 reads YNNKEL (reference sequence). This CDR3 has 14 amino acids. The CDR3 bases are TGTGCCAGCAGCCAACAGGACAGGGGGACTGAAGCTTTCTTT. Translated: CASSQQDRGTEAFF.